This is a list of T cell receptor beta chains from one sample in a study of vaccination and CD4 T cells after COVID-19. TCRdb passed the PCR reads through MiXCR, listing each CDR3 protein once. Here the sample spans around 10,000 distinct CDR3 sequences, about 66% being singletons. Antigens for these TCRs are unknown. The sequenced sample consisted of CD4+ T cells from blood, cultured in vitro. All receptors derive from a human donor who had recovered from COVID-19. Both conserved end residues are part of each CDR3. The D gene is left open where the match is weak. Some rows mark clone size as missing; the rest say once, few, many or name a class of expanded clone.

j_call v_call d_call clone_size cdr3_aa cdr3_nt
TRBJ2-7 TRBV29-1 NA once CSVRGSYEQYF TGCAGCGTCCGAGGATCATACGAGCAGTACTTC
TRBJ1-2 TRBV10-3 TRBD1 NA CASASTGGSGYTF TGTGCCAGCGCGTCGACAGGGGGGTCTGGCTACACCTTC
TRBJ1-1 TRBV28 NA NA CASTPGAFF TGTGCCAGCACCCCGGGAGCTTTCTTT
TRBJ2-2 TRBV2 TRBD1 NA CASSWTGGIEGNTGELFF TGTGCCAGCAGCTGGACAGGGGGGATAGAAGGGAACACCGGGGAGCTGTTTTTT
TRBJ2-5 TRBV2 TRBD2 NA CASRGTSGGAQYF TGTGCCAGCAGAGGGACTAGCGGGGGGGCCCAGTACTTC
TRBJ1-2 TRBV2 NA NA CASSNTGGYTF TGTGCCAGCAGTAATACGGGTGGCTACACCTTC
TRBJ2-7 TRBV27 TRBD2 NA CASRCLFHLGGLGGDLSYEQYF TGTGCCAGCAGATGCCTATTTCACCTTGGTGGCCTGGGGGGGGACCTTTCCTACGAGCAGTACTTC
TRBJ1-1 TRBV20-1 NA NA CSASTPNTEAFF TGCAGTGCTTCAACACCCAACACTGAAGCTTTCTTT
TRBJ1-2 TRBV7-8 TRBD1 NA CASSLVAQGGYGYTF TGTGCCAGCAGCTTAGTCGCCCAGGGGGGCTATGGCTACACCTTC
TRBJ1-2 TRBV19 TRBD1 NA CATAGTATTSLYGYTF TGTGCCACCGCCGGGACAGCTACTACTTCTCTCTATGGCTACACCTTC
TRBJ1-5 TRBV7-2 NA once CASSSPDGWVQPQHF TGTGCCAGCAGCTCACCGGACGGATGGGTACAGCCCCAGCATTTT
TRBJ1-4 TRBV2 NA NA CASIDNNEKLFF TGTGCCAGCATCGACAATAATGAAAAACTGTTTTTT
TRBJ2-3 TRBV7-3 TRBD1 NA CASSPSDRDLSDTQYF TGTGCCAGCAGCCCCTCGGACAGGGACTTATCAGATACGCAGTATTTT
TRBJ2-7 TRBV15 NA NA CATSRDLGDLWRHEQYF TGTGCCACCAGCAGAGATTTGGGGGACCTCTGGAGGCACGAGCAGTACTTC
TRBJ2-2 TRBV5-4 TRBD2 few CASSLPAGGRGNTGELFF TGTGCCAGCAGCTTGCCAGCGGGGGGGCGGGGGAACACCGGGGAGCTGTTTTTT
TRBJ1-5 TRBV10-3 NA NA CAISESGNQPQHF TGTGCCATCAGTGAGTCCGGCAATCAGCCCCAGCATTTT
TRBJ2-3 TRBV20-1 NA few CSARRFRTDTQYF TGCAGTGCTAGGCGGTTCCGCACAGATACGCAGTATTTT
TRBJ1-2 TRBV15 NA NA CATSRAKGPYGYTF TGTGCCACCAGCAGGGCCAAGGGCCCCTATGGCTACACCTTC
TRBJ2-2 TRBV7-3 NA NA CASSLSALTGELFF TGTGCCAGCAGCTTATCGGCGCTTACCGGGGAGCTGTTTTTT